What follows are 23 T cell receptor beta chains derived from one specimen sequenced in a study of cytomegalovirus exposure and HLA in healthy donors. Sequenced by immunoSEQ multiplex PCR; TCRdb stores in-frame clones only, minus some. The sample has about 74,000 clones, 94% seen once. Source material: PBMCs. These receptors were taken from a woman under 30 in good health and CMV-seropositive.

The chain links TRBV7-2 to TRBJ2-1; 8 nucleotides agree with TRBD1. Germline V CDR1 and CDR2: SGHTA, FQGNSA. CDR3 length: 14 residues. After removal of 3 bases from V and 7 bases from J, the junction contained 5 bases not matched to a gene. CDR3 in DNA: TGTGCCAGCAGCTTCACAGGGGGAGTAAATGAGCAGTTCTTC. Its protein product is CASSFTGGVNEQFF.

The V and J genes are TRBV29-1 and TRBJ1-1; TRBD1 matches at 8 bases. CDR1 and CDR2 from the germline V gene are SQVTM and ANQGSEA. The CDR3 extends over 12 amino acids. Germline trimming cut 6 bases from V and 5 bases from J; bases unmatched to any gene: 5. CDR3 DNA sequence: TGCAGCGTACAACAGGGGGAGACTGAAGCTTTCTTT. Translated, it gives CSVQQGETEAFF.

To note about this clone: This sample includes further DNA sequences coding for the same CDR3. The chain has TRBV30 and TRBJ1-1, with D hard to call. V was trimmed by 0 bases and J by 7 bases, leaving 6 bases between them. CDR3 length: 11 residues. CDR1 and CDR2 (germline): GTSNPN, SVGIG (reference sequence). The CDR3 loop reads CAWSVTSEAFF. CDR3 in DNA: TGTGCCTGGAGTGTCACCAGTGAAGCTTTCTTT.

This chain links TRBV9 with TRBJ2-1, with TRBD2 identical over 7 bases. CDR3 length: 15 residues. CDR1 is SGDLS, CDR2 YYNGEE, per germline. Trimming removed 5 bases from V and 9 bases from J; junction bases left unmatched: 14. CDR3 sequence reads: CASSRGVRSDGEQFF. In nucleotides, the CDR3 is TGTGCCAGCAGTCGGGGGGTCAGGAGCGACGGTGAGCAGTTCTTC.

The chain combines TRBV5-5 with TRBJ1-2; D is unclear. The ends were cut back, 4 bases at V and 6 bases at J, with 16 bases in the middle. The germline V gene has CDR1 SGHKS and CDR2 YYEKEE (reference sequence). The CDR3 runs to 14 residues. The CDR3 bases are TGTGCCAGCAGCGGTAGGACGGGAAATGATGGCTACACCTTC. It specifies CASSGRTGNDGYTF.

The chain links TRBV7-9 to TRBJ1-5; D not resolved. The length of the CDR3 is 16 residues. The ends were cut back, 5 bases at V and 3 bases at J, with 17 bases in the middle. CDR1 is SEHNR, CDR2 FQNEAQ, per germline (reference sequence). CDR3 DNA: TGTGCCAGCAGCCCTGCGGGTGGCGGATACAATCAGCCCCAGCATTTT. Amino acid sequence: CASSPAGGGYNQPQHF.

This chain joins TRBV29-1 and TRBJ2-7; 12 bases fit TRBD2. From germline, CDR1 is SQVTM and CDR2 ANQGSEA. With V trimmed by 6 bases and J by 3 bases, 3 bases remained unmatched. The CDR3 sequence is 13 residues long. This CDR3 reads CSVRTSGDYEQYF. CDR3 DNA: TGCAGCGTACGGACTAGCGGGGACTACGAGCAGTACTTC.

The chain employs TRBV11-2 and TRBJ1-5, with D hard to call. The germline gives CDR1 SGHAT, CDR2 FQNNGV. This CDR3 spans 15 amino acids. Trimming pared 0 bases from V and 3 bases from J, leaving 9 bases between. Here the CDR3 DNA reads TGTGCCAGCAGCTTAGATGGCGGGCACAATCAGCCCCAGCATTTT. Translating gives CASSLDGGHNQPQHF.

This clone was counted once. This chain connects TRBV7-6 to TRBJ2-7; 8 positions match TRBD2. J was trimmed by 7 bases and V by 1 base; bases with no gene match: 15. CDR3 size: 17 residues. Germline V CDR1 and CDR2: SGHVS, FNYEAQ. CDR3 nucleotide sequence: TGTGCCAGCAGCTTAGAGATCTTTAGCGGGACGAGTCGGGAGCAGTACTTC. Protein product: CASSLEIFSGTSREQYF.

The chain carries TRBV9 and TRBJ2-1; the match to TRBD2 covers 13 bases. The CDR3 has 16 amino acids. Germline CDR1 and CDR2: SGDLS and YYNGEE. V lost 3 bases and J lost 4; bases outside the gene matches: 4. CDR3 sequence reads: CASSALLAGGYNEQFF. DNA of the CDR3: TGTGCCAGCAGCGCCCTACTAGCGGGAGGGTACAATGAGCAGTTCTTC.

V is TRBV30 and J is TRBJ1-1; 10 bases agree with TRBD1. The V gene end was trimmed by 5 bases and the J gene end by 6 bases; junction bases not matched to a gene: 9. This CDR3 is 14 amino acids long. Germline V lookup: CDR1 GTSNPN, CDR2 SVGIG (reference sequence). The DNA for the CDR3 is TGTGCCTGGGGGACAGGGGAAAGGGGCGCTGAAGCTTTCTTT. This gives the protein CAWGTGERGAEAFF.

V gene TRBV9 combines with J gene TRBJ2-5, with 8 bases fitting TRBD2. Germline CDR1 SGDLS, CDR2 YYNGEE. The CDR3 extends over 15 amino acids. The junction had 6 bases not matched to a gene; V was cut back by 4 bases and J by 1 base. The chain's CDR3 is CASSPRGGFQETQYF. In nucleotides, the CDR3 is TGTGCCAGCAGCCCTCGGGGGGGGTTCCAAGAGACCCAGTACTTC. Supplemented by reference TRBV9 and TRBJ2-5, the full variable domain reads DSGVTQTPKHLITATGQRVTLRCSPRSGDLSVYWYQQSLDQGLQFLIQYYNGEERAKGNILERFSAQQFPDLHSELNLSSLELGDSALYFCASSPRGGFQETQYFGPGTRLLVL.

The chain uses TRBV6-6 and TRBJ2-2, with TRBD1 matching 12 bases. CDR3 length: 15 amino acids. The germline CDR1 and CDR2 sequences are MNHNY and SVGAGI (reference sequence). Trimming at V came to 6 bases and at J to 6 bases, leaving 5 bases not matched to a gene. CDR3 region: CASSLGTGGSGELFF. The CDR3 DNA follows: TGTGCCAGCAGCCTGGGGACAGGGGGCTCCGGGGAGCTGTTTTTT.

This chain links TRBV21-1 with TRBJ1-4. TRBV21-1 counts as a pseudogene. The CDR3 sequence is 14 residues long. The CDR3 nucleotides read TGTGCCAGGGTCCCGGGTCCCAGCGGGGAAAAACTGTTTTTT. It is translated as CARVPGPSGEKLFF.

The rearrangement joins TRBV4-1 to TRBJ1-3; no firm D call. The germline gives CDR1 MGHRA, CDR2 YSYEKL. The CDR3 consists of 16 residues. Trimming removed 0 bases from V and 0 bases from J, with 9 bases in between. For the CDR3, the DNA is TGCGCCAGCAGCCAAGATTACGGGGTCTCTGGAAACACCATATATTTT. Amino acid sequence: CASSQDYGVSGNTIYF.

The rearrangement uses TRBV27 and TRBJ1-5, with TRBD1 matching 12 bases. The V gene's germline CDR1 is MNHEY and CDR2 SMNVEV (reference sequence). The V and J ends lost 7 bases and 7 bases, in that order; junction bases with no gene match: 8. This CDR3 spans 15 amino acids. The CDR3 is CASTPRDRGLQPQHF. CDR3 nucleotides: TGTGCCAGCACTCCCAGGGACAGGGGGCTCCAGCCCCAGCATTTT.

The genes are TRBV7-2 and TRBJ2-1, with 7 bases lining up with TRBD2. Germline V gene lookup returns CDR1 SGHTA and CDR2 FQGNSA. V was clipped by 5 bases and J by 7 bases; unmatched bases: 8. This CDR3 has 14 amino acids. CDR3 DNA: TGTGCCAGCAGCCCGTCGGGGACTAAGAATGAGCAGTTCTTC. This gives the protein CASSPSGTKNEQFF.

The V call is TRBV4-3, the J call TRBJ2-1, with D possibly TRBD2 on 6 matching bases. V lost 3 bases and J 3 bases, leaving 12 bases between the germline ends. The germline gives CDR1 LGHNA, CDR2 YSLEER. This CDR3 has 15 residues. The CDR3 sequence: CASSQGLGGYNEQFF. The DNA for the CDR3 is TGCGCCAGCAGCCAGGGCCTGGGAGGCTACAATGAGCAGTTCTTC.

The table lists this clone with a count of one. The rearrangement uses TRBV9 and TRBJ2-7; 16 bases map to TRBD2. Germline trimming cut 3 bases from V and 6 bases from J; bases unmatched to any gene: 3. The CDR3 length is 15 residues. CDR1 is SGDLS and CDR2 is YYNGEE in the germline V gene. The CDR3, as DNA: TGTGCCAGCAGCGGGGGACTAGCGGGAGGGTTCGAGCAGTACTTC. The encoded protein is CASSGGLAGGFEQYF.

The chain uses TRBV21-1 and TRBJ1-1. TRBV21-1 is assigned pseudogene status. The CDR3 sequence is 16 residues long. This chain's CDR3 is CASSSEAQTMNTEAFF. The CDR3, as DNA: TGTGCCAGCAGCAGTGAGGCTCAGACCATGAACACTGAAGCTTTCTTT.

V and J are TRBV30 and TRBJ1-2; the D gene is possibly TRBD1 (5 bases). Looked up from germline, CDR1 is GTSNPN and CDR2 is SVGIG (reference sequence). CDR3 length: 12 residues. Trimming removed 6 bases at V and 5 bases at J, with 13 bases between. The CDR3 nucleotides are TGTGCCTGCAAGGGGTCTTCGTATGGCTACACCTTC. This sequence encodes CACKGSSYGYTF.

This chain connects TRBV6-1 to TRBJ1-1; the D gene is possibly TRBD1 (5 bases). The CDR3 spans 14 residues. V was cut by 4 bases and J by 0 bases, with 9 bases left in between. CDR1 and CDR2 (germline): MNHNS, SASEGT. CDR3 sequence (DNA): TGTGCCAGCAGTGGGGACTACATGAACACTGAAGCTTTCTTT. Translation: CASSGDYMNTEAFF.

The V gene is TRBV7-2, the J gene TRBJ2-2, with D tentatively TRBD2 (6 bases). Germline-derived CDR1 and CDR2 are SGHTA and FQGNSA. The V end was cut by 1 base, the J end by 3 bases, with 9 bases between. This CDR3 spans 15 amino acids. This CDR3 is CASSLGRVDTGELFF. The CDR3 bases are TGTGCCAGCAGCTTAGGGAGGGTGGACACCGGGGAGCTGTTTTTT.